This T cell receptor (beta chain) was sequenced for a study of shared clonotypes between healthy human individuals. Broader study findings: A few donors had roughly 5% of their naive CD4 clonotypes in common.

The method was immunoSEQ multiplex PCR; TCRdb's version includes in-frame clones alone and lacks a portion of them. The table has 2 million to 2.5 million clones, almost 96% seen once; the top ten hold 0.13%. Researchers partitioned CD4+ cells into CD45RA+ naive and CD45RA-negative memory subsets. Between the trimmed V and J ends, which lost 0 bases and 10 bases, there was a span of 16 bases. CDR1 and CDR2 from the germline V gene are GTSNPN and SVGIG (reference sequence). This CDR3 is built from 15 residues. To note about this clone: What it binds is unknown.

The V and J genes are TRBV30 and TRBJ1-6; tentatively, D is TRBD1 (5 bases). The receptor's source is a man between 18 and 29 years old in good health. Source material: naive CD4+ T cells sorted from blood. Subset indicated: CD45RA+ positively selected. CDR3 in amino acids: CAWSVGLRGESPLHF. The CDR3 coding sequence is TGTGCCTGGAGTGTCGGCCTGCGGGGGGAGTCACCCCTCCACTTT. Based on the CDR3 plus reference TRBV30 and TRBJ1-6, the full variable domain is SQTIHQWPATLVQPVGSPLSLECTVEGTSNPNLYWYRQAAGRGLQLLFYSVGIGQISSEVPQNLSASRPQDRQFILSSKKLLLSDSGFYLCAWSVGLRGESPLHFGNGTRLTVT.